This TCR beta chain was recovered during a study of cytomegalovirus exposure and HLA in healthy donors. The wider study: From about 179 million T cells, an earlier analysis saw 100 million to 140 million unique TCR beta sequences.

Researchers ran the PCR with 60 Vbeta and 13 Jbeta primers. Repertoires were generated with immunoSEQ multiplex PCR, while TCRdb's copy carries only in-frame clones and drops some. The sample contains hundreds of thousands of clones, 83% of which appear only once. Points from the study as a whole: Later analysis demonstrated an association between a missense DCLRE1C variant and TCR beta V- and J-gene trimming. Rates of TCR association differed by HLA locus in a later analysis, with DRB1 highest and HLA-C lowest. In an earlier analysis, about 87% or about 30%: the productive usage of most TCR beta V segments.

Germline CDR1 is MDHEN and CDR2 is SYDVKM. The CDR3 spans 16 residues. J lost 12 bases, V lost 6 bases, and 16 bases had no gene match. A word on this clone: Antigen unknown.

The sample was PBMCs. The gene calls are TRBV28 and TRBJ1-6; 8 nucleotides agree with TRBD1. The TCR sequence derives from a girl aged 10-17 years in good health and CMV-seronegative. CDR3 bases: TGTGCCAGCAGACGACCACCGGGACAGGACAATGGACCCCTCCACTTT. It encodes CASRRPPGQDNGPLHF.